This TCR beta chain is from a study of blood T cells in healthy people across ages. A second PCR, run for about 6 to 11 cycles, used a sample-barcoded 5' primer plus a J-beta primer mix. In TCRdb, the 5' RACE reads were re-called with MiXCR into one record per CDR3 protein. Here the sample spans approximately 690,000 distinct CDR3 sequences, over 40% being singletons. The study isolated at least 7 million PBMCs from each sample. Germline loops: CDR1 DFQATT, CDR2 SNEGSKA (reference sequence). There are 15 residues in the CDR3. Trimming took 3 bases from V and 4 from J; bases not matched to a gene: 12. The material sequenced was blood. The chain has TRBV20-1 and TRBJ2-7, with 7 bases aligning to TRBD1. The receptor comes from a man aged 80 or over in good health. CDR3 bases: TGCAGTGCTAGCCTAGCCCGCGACAGGGATTACGAGCAGTACTTC. As protein: CSASLARDRDYEQYF.